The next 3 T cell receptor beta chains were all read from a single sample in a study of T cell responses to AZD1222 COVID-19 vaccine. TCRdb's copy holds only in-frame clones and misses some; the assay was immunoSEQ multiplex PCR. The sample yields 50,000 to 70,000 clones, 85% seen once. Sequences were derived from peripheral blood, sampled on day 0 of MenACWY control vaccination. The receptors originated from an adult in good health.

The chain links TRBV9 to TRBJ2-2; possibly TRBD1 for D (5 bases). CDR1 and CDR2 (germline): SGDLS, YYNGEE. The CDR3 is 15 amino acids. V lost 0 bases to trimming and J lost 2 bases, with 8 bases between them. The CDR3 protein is CASSVVQGNTGELFF. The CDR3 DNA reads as TGTGCCAGCAGCGTAGTGCAGGGCAACACCGGGGAGCTGTTTTTT.

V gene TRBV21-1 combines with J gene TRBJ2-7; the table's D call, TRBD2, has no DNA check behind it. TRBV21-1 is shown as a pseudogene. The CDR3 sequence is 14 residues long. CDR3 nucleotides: TGTGCCAGCAGCCACCGACTAGCGGACTACGAGCAGTACTTC. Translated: CASSHRLADYEQYF.

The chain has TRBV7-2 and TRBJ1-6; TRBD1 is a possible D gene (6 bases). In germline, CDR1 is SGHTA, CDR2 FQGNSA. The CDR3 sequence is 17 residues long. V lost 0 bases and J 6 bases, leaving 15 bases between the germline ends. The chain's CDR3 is CASSLASGGVFNSPLHF. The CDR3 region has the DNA TGTGCCAGCAGCTTAGCCAGCGGGGGCGTCTTTAATTCACCCCTCCACTTT. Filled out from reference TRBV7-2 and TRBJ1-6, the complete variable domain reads GAGVSQSPSNKVTEKGKDVELRCDPISGHTALYWYRQSLGQGLEFLIYFQGNSAPDKSGLPSDRFSAERTGGSVSTLTIQRTQQEDSAVYLCASSLASGGVFNSPLHFGNGTRLTVT.